This T cell receptor (beta chain) was recovered during a study of shared clonotypes between healthy human individuals. Whole-study findings and limits: Lower generation probabilities were found for non-shared clonotypes than for those shared by all four donors.

Only in-frame clones appear in the TCRdb table, and some are missing; sequencing was by immunoSEQ multiplex PCR. Of 2 million to 3 million clones listed, over 85% are singletons. The germline gives CDR1 MDHEN, CDR2 SYDVKM. This CDR3 comprises 15 residues. The V end lost 7 bases, the J end lost 0 bases, and 16 bases lay between the germline ends. Remarks on this clone: Its antigen is not known.

The source of this sequence is a man aged 18 to 29 in good health. Some clones in this sample may be carry-over from other donors' samples. The chain recombines TRBV28 with TRBJ2-7; D is tentatively TRBD1 or TRBD2 (5 bases each). Input material: naive CD4+ T cells from PBMCs. Subset specified: CD45RA+ positively selected. The CDR3: CASNGAGVSSYEQYF. In DNA, the CDR3 is TGTGCCAGCAACGGGGCAGGCGTGAGCTCCTACGAGCAGTACTTC.